This TCR beta chain was profiled in a study of blood T cell repertoires in COVID-19. Assay used: immunoSEQ multiplex PCR; TCRdb lists only in-frame clones, some missing. The profile shows about 390,000 clones, about 83% of them singletons. Living in 24 US areas, the participants were between roughly 18 and 90 years of age. CDR1 MDHEN and CDR2 SYDVKM come from the germline V gene. This CDR3 contains 14 residues. Trimming took 5 bases from V and 0 from J, leaving 11 bases between them. The sample taken for sequencing was PBMCs or T cells enriched from blood (not recorded which). The source of this sequence is a woman in her forties or fifties who had recovered from COVID-19. This sequence joins TRBV28 and TRBJ2-7; D is possibly TRBD1 (6 bases). In DNA, the CDR3 is TGTGCCAGCAGTGCTAGGGGGAGCTCCTACGAGCAGTACTTC. It specifies CASSARGSSYEQYF.